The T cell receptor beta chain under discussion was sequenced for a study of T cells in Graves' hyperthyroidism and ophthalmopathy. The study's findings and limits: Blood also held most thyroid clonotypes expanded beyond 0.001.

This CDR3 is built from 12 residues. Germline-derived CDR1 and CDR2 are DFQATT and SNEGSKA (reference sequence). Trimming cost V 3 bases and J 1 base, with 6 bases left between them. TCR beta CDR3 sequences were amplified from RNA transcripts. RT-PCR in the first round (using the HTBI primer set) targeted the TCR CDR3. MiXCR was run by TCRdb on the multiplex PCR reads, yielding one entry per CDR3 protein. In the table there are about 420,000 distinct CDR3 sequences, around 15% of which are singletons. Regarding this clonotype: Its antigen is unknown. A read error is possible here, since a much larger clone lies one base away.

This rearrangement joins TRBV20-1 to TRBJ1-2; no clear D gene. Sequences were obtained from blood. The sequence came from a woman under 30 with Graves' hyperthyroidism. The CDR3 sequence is CSASKGNYGYTF. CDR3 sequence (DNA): TGCAGTGCTAGTAAGGGTAACTATGGCTACACCTTC.